Shown below are 5 T cell receptor beta chains from a single sample sequenced in a study of shared T cell receptors in the human thymus. Method: immunoSEQ multiplex PCR; TCRdb's copy keeps in-frame clones and lacks some. The sample lists some 640,000 clones, more than 75% occurring once. The same specimen was also included in a second study, on human thymus T cells.

Sample: thymocytes. The receptors were gathered from a boy younger than two with a congenital heart defect.

The chain recombines TRBV19 with TRBJ2-5, with D unresolved. The CDR3 has 13 residues. CDR1 LNHDA and CDR2 SQIVND come from the germline V gene (reference sequence). V lost 4 bases to trimming and J lost 2 bases, with 8 bases between them. CDR3 in DNA: TGTGCCAGTAGTAACCGGGTACAAGAGACCCAGTACTTC. Amino acid sequence: CASSNRVQETQYF.

The gene calls are TRBV5-6 and TRBJ1-1; D might be TRBD1 (5 bases). CDR1 SGHDT and CDR2 YYEEEE come from the germline V gene. The CDR3 is 16 residues long. V gave up 0 bases and J gave up 8 bases, with 20 bases separating them. Here the CDR3 DNA reads TGTGCCAGCAGCTTGGGCGGGGGACTTAATTGGACCGAAGCTTTCTTT. Protein: CASSLGGGLNWTEAFF.

The J gene is TRBJ2-1, the V gene TRBV6-4; 9 bases line up with TRBD2. Germline V gives CDR1 MRHNA, CDR2 SNTAGT. This CDR3 is 15 amino acids long. The V and J ends lost 2 bases and 5 bases, in that order; junction bases with no gene match: 4. This CDR3 is CASSDSGRSDNEQFF. In DNA, the CDR3 is TGTGCCAGCAGTGACAGCGGGAGGTCCGACAATGAGCAGTTCTTC.

V usage is TRBV30 and J usage is TRBJ1-5; D unresolved. CDR3 length: 14 amino acids. The ends were cut back, 5 bases at V and 4 bases at J, with 15 bases in the middle. Per germline, CDR1 GTSNPN and CDR2 SVGIG (reference sequence). CDR3 coding DNA: TGTGCCTGGTGTTCCCGGGGTTTAAATCAGCCCCAGCATTTT. Protein: CAWCSRGLNQPQHF.

This clone was counted a few times. The chain carries TRBV19 and TRBJ2-2; 13 bases fit TRBD2. Trimming took 3 bases from V and 0 from J; bases not matched to a gene: 7. This CDR3 region has 19 residues. Looked up from germline, CDR1 is LNHDA and CDR2 is SQIVND (reference sequence). This CDR3 reads CASSMVGLAGSSNTGELFF. CDR3 bases: TGTGCCAGTAGTATGGTGGGACTAGCGGGAAGTTCGAACACCGGGGAGCTGTTTTTT.